This T cell receptor beta chain was sequenced in a study of TIL therapy for anti-PD-1-resistant metastatic lung cancer. The overall study: Tumors had a median PD-L1 proportion score of around 6%. Tumors carried a median about 1.4 non-synonymous mutations per megabase.

The libraries were made with immunoSEQ v3. Profiled with immunoSEQ multiplex PCR; TCRdb holds only in-frame clones, not every one. The sample carries about 53,000 clones, roughly 80% recorded once. Germline V lookup: CDR1 SEHNR, CDR2 FQNEAQ (reference sequence). V was trimmed by 1 base and J by 1 base, leaving 7 bases between them. The CDR3 loop spans 14 amino acids. Noted time point: pre-treatment sample, taken before nivolumab and TIL therapy. The TCR sequence derives from a person aged 25-85 years with non-small cell lung cancer. The chain joins TRBV7-9 to TRBJ1-1; D not resolved. This specimen was blood, taken at baseline. The CDR3 coding sequence is TGTGCCAGCAGCTTAGGGATAGGGAACACTGAAGCTTTCTTT. Encoded protein: CASSLGIGNTEAFF.